Listed below are T cell receptor beta chains from one sample, sequenced in a study of T cells in Graves' hyperthyroidism and ophthalmopathy. TCRdb independently ran MiXCR on the multiplex PCR reads; one entry per CDR3 protein. The table has over 500,000 distinct CDR3 sequences, about 16% seen once; the top ten hold 25% to 30%. Sequences were obtained from blood. The origin of the receptors is a woman aged 30 to 39 with Graves' ophthalmopathy. Each CDR3 is given with its conserved first and last residue.

TRBJ1-5	TRBV4-1	CASSQAPSGLQPQHF
TRBJ1-1	TRBV29-1	CSVMSGGTTEAFF
TRBJ2-2	TRBV15	CATSRDLSGELFF
TRBJ2-1	TRBV6-1	CASKPLLRSEQFF
TRBJ2-7	TRBV6-5	CASSYSSWGRGQNEQYF
TRBJ2-5	TRBV6-1	CASSDLSYGTQYF
TRBJ2-7	TRBV12-3/TRBV12-4	CASCRSDRLYEQYF
TRBJ2-3	TRBV3-1	CASSPSWERAGSRGDTQYF
TRBJ2-5	TRBV20-1	CSARPNPGLAGGRWETQYF
TRBJ2-6	TRBV12-3/TRBV12-4	CASRDGTGYSGANVLTF
TRBJ2-3	TRBV12-3/TRBV12-4	CASSFPAGGQDTQYF
TRBJ2-5	TRBV7-3	CASSASPQETQYF
TRBJ2-2	TRBV7-3	CASSSGTGRNTGELFF
TRBJ2-5	TRBV30	CAWSSGLAGETQYF
TRBJ2-3	TRBV7-2	CASSTDRTSTDTQYF
TRBJ1-2	TRBV28	CASRPRLPYTLGYGYTF
TRBJ2-3	TRBV6-1	CASSENSGSTDTQYF
TRBJ2-7	TRBV20-1	CSAAEGRRGWDYEQYF
TRBJ1-1	TRBV6-2/TRBV6-3	CASSYSGELQAFF
TRBJ2-1	TRBV12-3/TRBV12-4	CASTEGHISYNEQFF
TRBJ1-5	TRBV28	CASSPTGGRGQPQHF
TRBJ2-7	TRBV19	CASSMGTGHRYEQYF
TRBJ2-5	TRBV5-1	CASSFGEKTQYF
TRBJ2-5	TRBV2	CASSSSIGGGETQYF
TRBJ1-2	TRBV14	CACRDRPLLDYGYTF
TRBJ1-2	TRBV20-1	CSALQGYTF
TRBJ2-2	TRBV14	CASSQAVTSLNTGELFF
TRBJ2-1	TRBV6-2/TRBV6-3	CASSYTTGYNEQFF
TRBJ2-3	TRBV6-1	CAALDRDTDTQYF
TRBJ1-2	TRBV20-1	CSARPDRDRVVRGYTF
TRBJ2-7	TRBV6-1	CASRPAGTTYEQYF
TRBJ1-1	TRBV27	CASGLGRGTEAFF